The next 13 T cell receptor beta chains were all read from a single sample in a study of regulatory T cells in long-lasting Graves disease. Time point denoted: newly diagnosed GD, antithyroid drugs for less than 3 months. RNA isolated from PBMCs was used to make the TCR library. With iRepertoire HTBI primers and Arm-PCR of CDR3 regions, TCR beta libraries were built. One entry per CDR3 protein, called by TCRdb with MiXCR from the multiplex PCR reads. The table lists around 250,000 distinct CDR3 sequences, around 20% of them singletons. The material sequenced was peripheral blood mononuclear cells (PBMCs), taken at new diagnosis, from a patient treated with antithyroid drugs. These receptors were taken from a female donor with Graves disease.

This clonotype was recorded many times. The chain has TRBV7-3 and TRBJ2-1; 7 positions match TRBD2. CDR3 length equals 15 residues. The V gene end was trimmed by 1 base and the J gene end by 4 bases; junction bases not matched to a gene: 4. CDR1 is SGHTA and CDR2 is FQGTGA in the germline V gene. The CDR3 sequence is CASSLMPSGYNEQFF. DNA for the CDR3: TGTGCCAGCAGCTTAATGCCTAGCGGTTACAATGAGCAGTTCTTC.

The V and J genes are TRBV10-2 and TRBJ1-4, with D maybe TRBD1 (6 bases). V shed 6 bases and J shed 7 bases, with 15 bases lying between them. Germline V gives CDR1 WSHSY, CDR2 SAAADI. CDR3 length: 14 residues. As DNA, the CDR3 is TGCGCCAGCAGCGGACAGCCGAAAAGTGAAAAACTGTTTTTT. Translation gives CASSGQPKSEKLFF.

With regard to this clonotype: This may be a read error, as it is one base from a much larger clone. The genes are TRBV24-1 and TRBJ1-1, with D unresolved. This CDR3 has 12 amino acids. Germline CDR1 is KGHDR and CDR2 is SFDVKD. Deletions cut 7 bases from V and 2 bases from J, with 7 bases between. CDR3 DNA sequence: TGTGCCACCAGCGGAATTAACACTGAAGCTTTCTTT. Translation gives CATSGINTEAFF.

This clonotype was seen at least ten times. This rearrangement joins TRBV2 to TRBJ2-5; 9 bases align to TRBD1. Germline V lookup: CDR1 SNHLY, CDR2 FYNNEI. This CDR3 region has 13 residues. Unmatched junction bases numbered 7, after V lost 9 bases and J lost 5 bases. CDR3 loop: CASKQGAEETQYF. As DNA, the CDR3 is TGTGCCAGTAAACAGGGGGCGGAGGAGACCCAGTACTTC.

The sample holds many counts of this clonotype. The gene calls are TRBV7-3 and TRBJ2-1; D is unclear. The CDR3 has 15 amino acids. V lost 2 bases and J lost 1, with 9 bases in between. The germline CDR1 and CDR2 sequences are SGHTA and FQGTGA. DNA of the CDR3: TGTGCCAGCAGCTTATCGGTAGGGTCCTACAATGAGCAGTTCTTC. It yields the protein CASSLSVGSYNEQFF.

About this clonotype itself: One end of the junction varies from germline; a read error may be responsible. The chain is built from TRBV5-1 and TRBJ1-5; TRBD1 matches 10 bases. The germline CDR1 and CDR2 sequences are SGHRS and YFSETQ. This CDR3 is built from 15 residues. The CDR3 reads CASSTWDRGYQPQHF. The CDR3 bases are TGTGCCAGCAGCACATGGGACAGGGGTTATCAGCCCCAGCATTTT.

This clonotype appeared many times. V and J are TRBV7-3 and TRBJ2-6; the match to TRBD1 covers 7 bases. Per germline, CDR1 SGHTA and CDR2 FQGTGA. The V gene end was trimmed by 2 bases and the J gene end by 1 base; junction bases not matched to a gene: 5. The CDR3 has 17 residues. CDR3 DNA sequence: TGTGCCAGCAGCTTATGGGCAGGGGGATCTGGGGCCAACGTCCTGACTTTC. Its translation: CASSLWAGGSGANVLTF.

Ten or more counts support this clonotype. CDR3 in amino acids: CASSLWTGGGYEQYF. The CDR3 bases are TGTGCCAGCAGCTTATGGACAGGGGGAGGCTACGAGCAGTACTTC. The J gene is TRBJ2-7, the V gene TRBV11-1; 10 bases are a match to TRBD1. The germline V gene encodes CDR1 SGHAT and CDR2 FQDESV (reference sequence). V shed 2 bases, J shed 3 bases, and the junction held 4 bases outside the gene matches. The CDR3 runs to 15 residues.

Concerning this clonotype itself: This may be a read error, as it is one base from a much larger clone. The chain joins TRBV20-1 to TRBJ2-7, with no clear D. There are 10 residues in the CDR3. Germline V CDR1 and CDR2: DFQATT, SNEGSKA (reference sequence). V was shortened by 6 bases and J by 7 bases, with 10 bases between the two germline ends. CDR3 coding DNA: TGCAGTGCCTCGTACAATGAGCAGTACTTC. Translation: CSASYNEQYF.

At least ten counts were recorded for this clonotype. The J gene is TRBJ1-6, the V gene TRBV27; TRBD1 is a possible D gene (6 bases). This CDR3 has 17 residues. V dropped 4 bases and J dropped 4 bases, with 17 bases sitting between them. The germline CDR1 and CDR2 sequences are MNHEY and SMNVEV (reference sequence). The CDR3 is CASSSRTGALYNSPLHF. CDR3 in DNA: TGTGCCAGCAGTTCCCGGACGGGGGCCCTTTATAATTCACCCCTCCACTTT.

This clonotype was recorded once. The genes are TRBV28 and TRBJ1-1, with TRBD1 matching over 10 bases. Germline CDR1 MDHEN, CDR2 SYDVKM. The junction had 6 bases not matched to a gene; V was cut back by 4 bases and J by 1 base. The CDR3 spans 16 residues. In nucleotides, the CDR3 is TGTGCCAGCAGTTCTCCCGGGACAGGGGCGAACACTGAAGCTTTCTTT. Translation: CASSSPGTGANTEAFF.

The chain combines TRBV20-1 with TRBJ2-2; 9 bases agree with TRBD2. Per the germline V gene, CDR1 is DFQATT and CDR2 is SNEGSKA (reference sequence). The trim removed 6 bases at V and 5 bases at J, leaving 13 bases unmatched. The CDR3 is 16 amino acids. CDR3 loop: CSAPFSGGGDTGELFF. CDR3 in DNA: TGCAGTGCCCCCTTTAGCGGGGGAGGGGATACCGGGGAGCTGTTTTTT.

This clonotype was seen ten or more times. The chain links TRBV20-1 to TRBJ1-4, with D unresolved. Trimming shortened V by 0 bases and J by 8 bases, and 7 bases separated the two germline ends. The CDR3 is 12 amino acids. Germline V lookup: CDR1 DFQATT, CDR2 SNEGSKA (reference sequence). In nucleotides, the CDR3 is TGCAGTGCTAGAGACAACTTAGAAAAACTGTTTTTT. Translation gives CSARDNLEKLFF.